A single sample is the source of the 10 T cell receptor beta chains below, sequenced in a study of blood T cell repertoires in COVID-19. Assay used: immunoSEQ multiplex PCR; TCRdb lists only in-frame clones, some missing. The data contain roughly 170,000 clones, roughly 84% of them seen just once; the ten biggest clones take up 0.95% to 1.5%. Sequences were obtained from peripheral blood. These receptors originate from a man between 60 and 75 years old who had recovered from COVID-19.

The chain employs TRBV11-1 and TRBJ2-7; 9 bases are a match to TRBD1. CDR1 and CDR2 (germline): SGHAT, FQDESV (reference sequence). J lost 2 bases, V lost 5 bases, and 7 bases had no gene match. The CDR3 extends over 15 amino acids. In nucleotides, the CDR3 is TGTGCCAGCAGCCCCCGACAGGGGGGACCCTACGAGCAGTACTTC. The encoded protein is CASSPRQGGPYEQYF.

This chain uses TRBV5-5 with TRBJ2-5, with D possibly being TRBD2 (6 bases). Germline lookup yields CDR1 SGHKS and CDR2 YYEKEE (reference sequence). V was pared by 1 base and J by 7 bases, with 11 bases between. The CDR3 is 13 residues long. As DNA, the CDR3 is TGTGCCAGCAGCTTGCGGCAGGGAGGGACCCAGTACTTC. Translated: CASSLRQGGTQYF.

CDR3 in DNA: TGTGCCAGCAGCCCAGGACAGGGGCGGGCGGGCACTGAAGCTTTCTTT. This gives the protein CASSPGQGRAGTEAFF. This sequence joins TRBV5-4 and TRBJ1-1, with 9 bases identical to TRBD1. Germline trimming cut 4 bases from V and 4 bases from J; bases unmatched to any gene: 11. The CDR3 is 16 residues long. Germline V gene data show CDR1 as SGHNT and CDR2 as YYREEE (reference sequence).

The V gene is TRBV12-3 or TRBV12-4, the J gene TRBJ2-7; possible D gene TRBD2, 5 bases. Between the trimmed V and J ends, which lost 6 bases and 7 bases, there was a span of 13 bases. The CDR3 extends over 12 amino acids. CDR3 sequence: CASSFRRREQYF. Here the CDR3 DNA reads TGTGCCAGCAGCTTCAGGCGGAGGGAGCAGTACTTC.

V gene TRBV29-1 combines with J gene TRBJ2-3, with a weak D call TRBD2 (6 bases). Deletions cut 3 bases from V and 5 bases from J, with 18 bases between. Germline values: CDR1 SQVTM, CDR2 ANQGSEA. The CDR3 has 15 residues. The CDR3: CSVEKGGVGGDTQYF. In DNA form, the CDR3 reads TGCAGCGTTGAGAAGGGCGGGGTAGGTGGAGATACGCAGTATTTT.

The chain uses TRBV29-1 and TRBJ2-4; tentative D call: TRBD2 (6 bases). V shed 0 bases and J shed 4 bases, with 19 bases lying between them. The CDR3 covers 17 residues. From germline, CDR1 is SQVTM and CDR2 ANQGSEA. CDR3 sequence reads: CSVEDREVGTAKNIQYF. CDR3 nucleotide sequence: TGCAGCGTTGAAGATAGGGAGGTCGGGACTGCAAAAAACATTCAGTACTTC.

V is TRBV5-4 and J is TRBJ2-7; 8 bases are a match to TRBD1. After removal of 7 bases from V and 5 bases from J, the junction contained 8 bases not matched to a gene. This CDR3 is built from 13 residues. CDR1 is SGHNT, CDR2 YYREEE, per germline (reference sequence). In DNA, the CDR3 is TGTGCCAGCTCGATACAGGGGGGCGACGAGCAGTACTTC. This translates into CASSIQGGDEQYF.

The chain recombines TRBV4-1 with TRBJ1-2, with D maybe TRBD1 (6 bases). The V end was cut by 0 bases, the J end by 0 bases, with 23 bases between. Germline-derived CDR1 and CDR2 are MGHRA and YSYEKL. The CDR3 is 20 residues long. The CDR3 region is CASSQEWVGGRGPTNYGYTF. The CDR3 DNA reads TGCGCCAGCAGCCAAGAGTGGGTCGGAGGCAGGGGACCCACTAACTATGGCTACACCTTC.

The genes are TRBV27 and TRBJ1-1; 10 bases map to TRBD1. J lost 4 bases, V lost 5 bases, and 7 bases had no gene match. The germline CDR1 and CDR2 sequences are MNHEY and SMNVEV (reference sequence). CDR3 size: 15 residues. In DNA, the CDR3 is TGTGCCAGCAGTCGCCACGGGACAGGGGCCACTGAAGCTTTCTTT. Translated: CASSRHGTGATEAFF.

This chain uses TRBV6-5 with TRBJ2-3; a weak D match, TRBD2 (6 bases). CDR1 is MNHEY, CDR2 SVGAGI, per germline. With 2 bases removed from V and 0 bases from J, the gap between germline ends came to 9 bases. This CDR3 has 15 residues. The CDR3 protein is CASSYKGTSTDTQYF. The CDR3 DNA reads TGTGCCAGCAGTTACAAGGGGACTAGCACAGATACGCAGTATTTT.